These 15 T cell receptor beta chains share one sample of origin, sequenced in a study of blood T cells in healthy people across ages. A J-beta primer mix and a sample-barcoded 5' primer were used in a second PCR of about 7 to 11 cycles. TCRdb analysed the 5' RACE reads with MiXCR anew, one entry per CDR3 protein. The sample contains 1.2 million to 1.5 million distinct CDR3 sequences, 59% of which appear only once. The specimen was blood. Receptors were obtained from a man in his late teens or twenties in good health.

The V call is TRBV11-1, the J call TRBJ1-1, with D perhaps matching TRBD1 (5 bases). Germline CDR1 is SGHAT and CDR2 is FQDESV (reference sequence). Trimming cost V 0 bases and J 5 bases, with 19 bases left between them. CDR3 length: 17 amino acids. CDR3 protein: CASSLALPGPGMTEAFF. Here the CDR3 DNA reads TGTGCCAGCAGCTTAGCGTTGCCGGGGCCGGGAATGACTGAAGCTTTCTTT.

The chain uses TRBV27 and TRBJ1-2, with D unclear. This CDR3 has 14 residues. Trimming pared 3 bases from V and 0 bases from J, leaving 8 bases between. The germline V gene has CDR1 MNHEY and CDR2 SMNVEV (reference sequence). CDR3 coding DNA: TGTGCCAGCAGTTTTCATAGATCTAACTATGGCTACACCTTC. Protein sequence: CASSFHRSNYGYTF.

This clonotype has a handful of counts. This chain connects TRBV28 to TRBJ2-3; 9 nucleotides match TRBD1. Unmatched junction bases numbered 7, after V lost 5 bases and J lost 4 bases. Germline CDR1 and CDR2: MDHEN and SYDVKM. The CDR3 is 15 residues long. Here the CDR3 DNA reads TGTGCCAGCAGTGGGGACAGGGAGTACGCAGATACGCAGTATTTT. This sequence encodes CASSGDREYADTQYF. The full variable domain, rest sourced from reference TRBV28 and TRBJ2-3, is DVKVTQSSRYLVKRTGEKVFLECVQDMDHENMFWYRQDPGLGLRLIYFSYDVKMKEKGDIPEGYSVSREKKERFSLILESASTNQTSMYLCASSGDREYADTQYFGPGTRLTVL.

This clonotype was seen more than once but under ten times. The gene calls are TRBV27 and TRBJ2-7, with 10 bases that match TRBD2. From germline, CDR1 is MNHEY and CDR2 SMNVEV (reference sequence). After removal of 5 bases from V and 7 bases from J, the junction contained 11 bases not matched to a gene. The CDR3 extends over 15 amino acids. The CDR3 loop reads CASSKAPSGSVEQYF. The CDR3 DNA follows: TGTGCCAGCAGTAAAGCACCTAGCGGGAGTGTGGAGCAGTACTTC.

The gene calls are TRBV4-1 and TRBJ1-1; D remains ambiguous. Per the germline V gene, CDR1 is MGHRA and CDR2 is YSYEKL. The V gene lost 3 bases and the J gene lost 8 bases, with 10 bases spanning the gap. The CDR3 loop spans 12 amino acids. The CDR3 bases are TGCGCCAGCAGCCACACGGAAAGGGAAGCTTTCTTT. This gives the protein CASSHTEREAFF.

The rearrangement joins TRBV14 to TRBJ2-6; TRBD1 agrees at 9 bases. The germline gives CDR1 SGHDN, CDR2 FVKESK. After removal of 3 bases from V and 0 bases from J, the junction contained 3 bases not matched to a gene. The CDR3 spans 17 residues. CDR3 bases: TGTGCCAGCAGCCAGGGACAGGGATACTCTGGGGCCAACGTCCTGACTTTC. Its protein is CASSQGQGYSGANVLTF. Full variable domain (rest looked up from reference TRBV14 and TRBJ2-6): EAGVTQFPSHSVIEKGQTVTLRCDPISGHDNLYWYRRVMGKEIKFLLHFVKESKQDESGMPNNRFLAERTGGTYSTLKVQPAELEDSGVYFCASSQGQGYSGANVLTFGAGSRLTVL.

The chain couples TRBV25-1 to TRBJ2-1, with 9 bases matching TRBD1. V trimming: 1 base; J trimming: 9 bases; junction bases outside the gene matches: 7. Germline-derived CDR1 and CDR2 are MGHDK and SYGVNS. The CDR3 has 15 residues. The CDR3 spells CASSESKDRGSEQFF. The CDR3 nucleotides are TGTGCCAGCAGTGAATCGAAGGACAGGGGAAGTGAGCAGTTCTTC.

This clonotype was seen more than once but under ten times. CDR3 nucleotide sequence: TGTGCCAGCAGTTACGACCCGTGGGACAGGAATCCCACATCTGGGGCCAACGTCCTGACTTTC. This encodes CASSYDPWDRNPTSGANVLTF. The genes are TRBV6-2 or TRBV6-3 and TRBJ2-6; 8 bases align to TRBD1. Germline V gives CDR1 MNHEY, CDR2 SVGEGT. The CDR3 sequence is 21 residues long. V lost 2 bases to trimming and J lost 1 base; unmatched junction nucleotides: 16.

This chain links TRBV2 with TRBJ2-2; D gene uncertain. Trimming removed 7 bases at V and 6 bases at J, with 9 bases between. The germline gives CDR1 SNHLY, CDR2 FYNNEI. CDR3 size: 12 residues. CDR3 amino acids: CASIYGAGELFF. The CDR3 nucleotides read TGTGCCAGCATTTACGGTGCCGGGGAGCTGTTTTTT.

The rearrangement uses TRBV7-9 and TRBJ2-7; no firm D call. The last part of the DNA fits TRBJ2-5 better; the J call may be wrong. The CDR3 spans 14 residues. Germline lookup yields CDR1 SEHNR and CDR2 FQNEAQ (reference sequence). CDR3 DNA sequence: TGTGCCAGCAGAACCTCCGACATTCGAGAGACCCAGTACTTC. As protein: CASRTSDIRETQYF.

V is TRBV7-2 and J is TRBJ1-2, with D possibly being TRBD1 (5 bases). The V gene's germline CDR1 is SGHTA and CDR2 FQGNSA. The CDR3 has 12 residues. V lost 6 bases to trimming and J lost 6 bases, with 11 bases between them. CDR3 region: CASSPDMNGYTF. CDR3 sequence (DNA): TGTGCCAGCAGTCCGGACATGAATGGCTACACCTTC. Drawing the rest from reference TRBV7-2 and TRBJ1-2, the complete variable domain is GAGVSQSPSNKVTEKGKDVELRCDPISGHTALYWYRQSLGQGLEFLIYFQGNSAPDKSGLPSDRFSAERTGGSVSTLTIQRTQQEDSAVYLCASSPDMNGYTFGSGTRLTVV.

The V call is TRBV20-1, the J call TRBJ2-1; TRBD2 matches at 14 bases. V shed 5 bases and J 0 bases; nucleotides not matched to a gene: 12. Germline lookup yields CDR1 DFQATT and CDR2 SNEGSKA (reference sequence). This CDR3 has 19 amino acids. Here the CDR3 reads CSARRLAGGSYSSYNEQFF. The CDR3 DNA reads as TGCAGTGCTCGACGACTAGCGGGAGGGTCGTATAGCTCCTACAATGAGCAGTTCTTC.

This clonotype was observed a few times. This chain connects TRBV12-3 or TRBV12-4 to TRBJ1-2, with 10 positions matching TRBD1. Losses at the gene ends were 5 bases for V and 4 bases for J; bases not matched to a gene: 7. The CDR3 contains 15 residues. DNA of the CDR3: TGTGCCAGCAGTCCCCTGACAGGGGGCTTCTATGGCTACACCTTC. Its translation is CASSPLTGGFYGYTF.

The V and J genes are TRBV2 and TRBJ2-1; 9 bases line up with TRBD2. CDR3 length: 14 amino acids. CDR1 and CDR2 (germline): SNHLY, FYNNEI. V lost 4 bases and J lost 7; bases outside the gene matches: 5. CDR3 in amino acids: CASSGRREGNEQFF. DNA of the CDR3: TGTGCCAGCAGTGGACGGCGGGAGGGTAATGAGCAGTTCTTC.

This clonotype was seen a handful of times. V and J are TRBV6-5 and TRBJ2-7; 7 bases are a match to TRBD2. The V and J ends lost 1 base and 0 bases, in that order; junction bases with no gene match: 9. This CDR3 has 17 amino acids. Germline CDR1 MNHEY, CDR2 SVGAGI. CDR3 sequence reads: CASSYFYTGGSSYEQYF. CDR3 coding DNA: TGTGCCAGCAGTTACTTCTATACCGGGGGGAGCTCCTACGAGCAGTACTTC.